These 2 T cell receptor beta chains came from one sample sequenced in a study of T cells in localized non-small cell lung cancer. The assay was immunoSEQ multiplex PCR, and TCRdb's table has in-frame clones only and misses some. This table holds approximately 50,000 clones, 85% to 90% found once. The material was PBMCs, obtained before any cancer treatment. All receptors derive from a man between 40 and 70 years old with stage II lung adenocarcinoma.

V usage is TRBV30 and J usage is TRBJ1-1; D unresolved. The CDR3 contains 14 residues. V was shortened by 7 bases and J by 5 bases, with 20 bases between the two germline ends. Germline V gene lookup returns CDR1 GTSNPN and CDR2 SVGIG (reference sequence). CDR3 DNA: TGTGCCTCTCCCCAGAGCTGGAGGAAGACTGAAGCTTTCTTT. Translating it yields CASPQSWRKTEAFF.

In this sample, this clone turned up once. This rearrangement joins TRBV7-3 to TRBJ1-1; D may be TRBD1 (5 bases). The V end lost 4 bases, the J end lost 1 base, and 22 bases lay between the germline ends. The CDR3 covers 18 residues. Germline V CDR1 and CDR2: SGHTA, FQGTGA. CDR3 residues: CASSSLGEGQGSNTEAFF. CDR3 sequence (DNA): TGTGCCAGCAGCTCTTTGGGGGAGGGGCAGGGTTCGAACACTGAAGCTTTCTTT.